The entry below gives a single T cell receptor (beta chain) sequence along with its context. The data stem from a study of blood T cell repertoires in COVID-19. Overall study: Researchers got acute and convalescent COVID-19 samples from the United States, Italy and Spain. Nucleic acid was either cDNA or gDNA, and it came from T cells, B-cell-depleted T cells, or PBMCs.

The V and J ends lost 7 bases and 0 bases, in that order; junction bases with no gene match: 4. The CDR3 runs to 15 residues. CDR1 and CDR2 from the germline V gene are MDHEN and SYDVKM. Original processing methods: Counts of nucleated cells, estimated from reference gene primer amplification, were obtained. The assay was immunoSEQ multiplex PCR, and TCRdb's table has in-frame clones only and misses some. V and J calls and clone size come straight from that table; D and trimming were deduced from the DNA. Of approximately 90,000 clones listed, approximately 80% are singletons. The sample taken for sequencing was peripheral blood. This sequence was found in a middle-aged man with acute or convalescent COVID-19. The chain combines TRBV28 with TRBJ2-4; TRBD1 agrees at 9 bases. CDR3 sequence: CASTRQGVAKNIQYF. CDR3 DNA sequence: TGTGCCAGCACACGACAGGGGGTAGCCAAAAACATTCAGTACTTC.